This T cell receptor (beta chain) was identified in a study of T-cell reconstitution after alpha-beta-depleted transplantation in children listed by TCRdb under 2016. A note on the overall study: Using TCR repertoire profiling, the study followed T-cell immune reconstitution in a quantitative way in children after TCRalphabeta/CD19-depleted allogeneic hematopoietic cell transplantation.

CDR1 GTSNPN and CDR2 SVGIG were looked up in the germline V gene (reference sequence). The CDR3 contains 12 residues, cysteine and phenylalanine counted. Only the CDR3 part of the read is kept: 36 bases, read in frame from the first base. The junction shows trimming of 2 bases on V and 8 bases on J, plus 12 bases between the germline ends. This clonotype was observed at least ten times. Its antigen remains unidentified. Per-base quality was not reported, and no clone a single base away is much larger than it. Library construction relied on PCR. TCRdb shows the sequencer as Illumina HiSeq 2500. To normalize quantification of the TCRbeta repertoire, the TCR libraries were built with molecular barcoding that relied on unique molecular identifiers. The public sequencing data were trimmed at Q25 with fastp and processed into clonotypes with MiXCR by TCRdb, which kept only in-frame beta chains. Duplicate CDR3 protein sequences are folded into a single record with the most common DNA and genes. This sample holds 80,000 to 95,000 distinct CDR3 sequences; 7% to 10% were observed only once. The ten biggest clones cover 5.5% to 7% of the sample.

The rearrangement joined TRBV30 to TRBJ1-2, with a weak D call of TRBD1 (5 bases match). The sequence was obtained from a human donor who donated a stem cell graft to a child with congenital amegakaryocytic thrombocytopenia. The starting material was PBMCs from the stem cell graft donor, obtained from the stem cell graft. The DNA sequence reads TGTGCCTGGAGTCCAGGGCGAGGGGGCTACACCTTC. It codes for CAWSPGRGGYTF.